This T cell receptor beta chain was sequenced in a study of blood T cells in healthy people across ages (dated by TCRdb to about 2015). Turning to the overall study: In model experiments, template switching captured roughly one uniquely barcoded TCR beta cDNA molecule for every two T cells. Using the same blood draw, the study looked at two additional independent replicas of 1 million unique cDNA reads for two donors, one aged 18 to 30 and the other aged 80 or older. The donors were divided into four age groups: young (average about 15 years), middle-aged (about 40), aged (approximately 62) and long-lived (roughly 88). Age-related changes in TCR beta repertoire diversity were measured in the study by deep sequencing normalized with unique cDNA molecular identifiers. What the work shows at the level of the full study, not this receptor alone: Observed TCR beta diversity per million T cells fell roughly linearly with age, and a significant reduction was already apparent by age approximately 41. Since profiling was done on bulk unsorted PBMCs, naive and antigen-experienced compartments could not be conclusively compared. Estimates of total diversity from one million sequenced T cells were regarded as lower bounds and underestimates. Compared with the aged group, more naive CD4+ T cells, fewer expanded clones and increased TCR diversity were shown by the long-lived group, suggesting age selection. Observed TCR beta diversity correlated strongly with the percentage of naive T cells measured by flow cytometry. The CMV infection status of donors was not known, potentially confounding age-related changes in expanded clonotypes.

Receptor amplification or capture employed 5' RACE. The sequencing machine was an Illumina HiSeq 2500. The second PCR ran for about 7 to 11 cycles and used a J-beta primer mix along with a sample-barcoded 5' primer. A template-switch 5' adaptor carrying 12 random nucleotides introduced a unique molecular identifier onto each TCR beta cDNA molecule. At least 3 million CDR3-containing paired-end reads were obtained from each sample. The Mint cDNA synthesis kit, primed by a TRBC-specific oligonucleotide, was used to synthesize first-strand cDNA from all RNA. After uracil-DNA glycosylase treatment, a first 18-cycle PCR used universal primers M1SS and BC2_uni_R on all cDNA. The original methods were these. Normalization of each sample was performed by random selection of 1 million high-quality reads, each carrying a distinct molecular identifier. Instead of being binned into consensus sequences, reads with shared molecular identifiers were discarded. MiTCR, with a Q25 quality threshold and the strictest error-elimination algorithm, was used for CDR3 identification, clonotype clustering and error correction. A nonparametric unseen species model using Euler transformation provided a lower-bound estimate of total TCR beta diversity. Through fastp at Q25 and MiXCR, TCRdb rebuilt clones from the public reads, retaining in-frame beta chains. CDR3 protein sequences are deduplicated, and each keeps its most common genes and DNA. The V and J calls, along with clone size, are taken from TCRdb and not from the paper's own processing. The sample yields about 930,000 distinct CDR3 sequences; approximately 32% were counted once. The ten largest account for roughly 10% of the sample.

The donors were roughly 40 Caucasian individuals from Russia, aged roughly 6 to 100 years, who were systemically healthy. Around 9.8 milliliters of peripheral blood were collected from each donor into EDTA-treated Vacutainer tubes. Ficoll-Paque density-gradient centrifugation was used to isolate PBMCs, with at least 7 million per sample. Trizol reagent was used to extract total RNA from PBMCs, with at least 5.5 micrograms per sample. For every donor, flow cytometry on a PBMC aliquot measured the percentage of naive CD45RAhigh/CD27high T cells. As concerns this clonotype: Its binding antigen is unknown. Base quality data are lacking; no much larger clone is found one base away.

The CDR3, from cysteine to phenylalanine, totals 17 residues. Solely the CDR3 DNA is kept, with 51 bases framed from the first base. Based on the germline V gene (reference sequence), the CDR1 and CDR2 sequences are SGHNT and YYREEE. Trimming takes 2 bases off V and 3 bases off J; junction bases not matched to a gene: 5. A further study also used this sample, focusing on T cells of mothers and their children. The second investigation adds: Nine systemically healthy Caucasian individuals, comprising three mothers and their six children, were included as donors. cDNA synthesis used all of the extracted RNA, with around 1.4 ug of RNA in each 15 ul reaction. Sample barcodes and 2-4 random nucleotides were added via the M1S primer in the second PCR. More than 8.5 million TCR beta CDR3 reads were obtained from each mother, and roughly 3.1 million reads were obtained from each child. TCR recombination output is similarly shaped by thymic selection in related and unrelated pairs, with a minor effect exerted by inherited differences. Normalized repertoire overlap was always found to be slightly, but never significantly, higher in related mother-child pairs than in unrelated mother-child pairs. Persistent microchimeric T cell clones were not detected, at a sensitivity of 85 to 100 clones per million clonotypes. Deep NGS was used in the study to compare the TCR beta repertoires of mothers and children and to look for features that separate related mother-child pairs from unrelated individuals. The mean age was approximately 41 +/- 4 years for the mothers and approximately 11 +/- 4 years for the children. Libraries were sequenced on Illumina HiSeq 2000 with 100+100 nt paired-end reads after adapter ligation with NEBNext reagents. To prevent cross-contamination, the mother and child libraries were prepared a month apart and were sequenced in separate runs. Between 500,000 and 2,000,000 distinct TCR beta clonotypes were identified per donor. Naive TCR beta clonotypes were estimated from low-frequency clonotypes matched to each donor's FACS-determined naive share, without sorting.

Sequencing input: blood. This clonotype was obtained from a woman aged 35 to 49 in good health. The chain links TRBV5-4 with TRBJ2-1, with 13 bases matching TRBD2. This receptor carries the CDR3 CASSFTSGGERYNEQFF. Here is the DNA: TGTGCCAGCAGCTTTACTAGCGGGGGGGAACGCTACAATGAGCAGTTCTTC.